The 3 T cell receptor beta chains presented below share a single source sample, sequenced in a study of T-cell reconstitution after alpha-beta-depleted transplantation in children. For TCRbeta, the library was prepared with unique molecular identifiers. MiXCR, applied by TCRdb to the PCR reads, yields one record per CDR3 protein. The table shows about 240,000 distinct CDR3 sequences, with around 11% occurring only once. The sequenced sample was PBMCs from the stem cell graft donor, obtained from the stem cell graft. Source of these receptors: a human donor who donated a stem cell graft to a child with acute lymphoblastic leukemia.

This clonotype was counted ten times or more. The CDR3 DNA sequence: TGTGCCAGCAGCTTCAGCGGGAGCTCCTACAATGAGCAGTTCTTC. This sequence encodes CASSFSGSSYNEQFF. This rearrangement joins TRBV6-5 to TRBJ2-1, with TRBD2 matching over 8 bases. Germline CDR1 reads MNHEY; CDR2 reads SVGAGI. V dropped 6 bases and J dropped 0; count of bases not matched to a gene: 4. The CDR3 is made up of 15 amino acids.

This clonotype was counted ten times or more. The chain combines TRBV18 with TRBJ2-3; D is ambiguous. The CDR3 runs 16 residues. The ends were cut back, 6 bases at V and 2 bases at J, with 18 bases in the middle. CDR1 and CDR2 from the germline V gene are KGHSH and LQKENI. The chain's CDR3 is CASSPNSGSFTDTQYF. CDR3 nucleotide sequence: TGTGCCAGCTCTCCGAACTCGGGCAGTTTCACAGATACGCAGTATTTT.

This clonotype occurred many times. The chain joins TRBV12-3 or TRBV12-4 to TRBJ2-3; D possibly corresponds to TRBD2 (6 bases). CDR3 size: 15 residues. V was shortened by 8 bases and J by 5 bases, with 20 bases between the two germline ends. The CDR3 DNA sequence: TGTGCCAGCCGAGAGGGACTCCGGGCCCGAGATACGCAGTATTTT. Translation gives CASREGLRARDTQYF.